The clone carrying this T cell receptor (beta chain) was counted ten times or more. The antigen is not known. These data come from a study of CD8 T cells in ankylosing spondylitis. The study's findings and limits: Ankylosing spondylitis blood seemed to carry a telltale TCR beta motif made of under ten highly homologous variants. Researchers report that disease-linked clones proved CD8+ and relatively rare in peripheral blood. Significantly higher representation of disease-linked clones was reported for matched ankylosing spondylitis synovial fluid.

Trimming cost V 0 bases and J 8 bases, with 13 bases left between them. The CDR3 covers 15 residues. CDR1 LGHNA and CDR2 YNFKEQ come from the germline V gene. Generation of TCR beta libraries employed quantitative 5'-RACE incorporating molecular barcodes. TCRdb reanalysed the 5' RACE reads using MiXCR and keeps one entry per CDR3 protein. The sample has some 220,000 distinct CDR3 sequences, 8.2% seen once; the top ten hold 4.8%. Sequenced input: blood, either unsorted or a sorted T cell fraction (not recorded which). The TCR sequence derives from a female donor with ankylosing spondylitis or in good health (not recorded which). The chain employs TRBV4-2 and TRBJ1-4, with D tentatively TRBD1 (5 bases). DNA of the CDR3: TGTGCCAGCAGCCAAGATACGGGGGGTTACGAAAAACTGTTTTTT. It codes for CASSQDTGGYEKLFF.